These T cell receptor beta chains were read from a single sample in a study of STAT5B mutations in CD4+ large granular lymphocyte leukemia. This table comes from immunoSEQ multiplex PCR, and its TCRdb copy is limited to in-frame clones, with some not included. The sample consists of 30,000 or so clones, around four fifths of them appearing once. Source material: CD4+ T cells from blood buffy coats. The source is a human donor in good health. The conserved cysteine and the conserved F or W are not part of the CDR3 here. The order of the fields is CDR3 protein, V gene.

cdr3_aa: ASTRQKDPGANVLT
v_call: TRBV6-7

cdr3_aa: ASSFSGGSDEQF
v_call: TRBV7-3

cdr3_aa: ASSPSGWDTEAF
v_call: TRBV27

cdr3_aa: ASSRVWNTEAF
v_call: TRBV19

cdr3_aa: ASSPTGEAGANVLT
v_call: TRBV5-1

cdr3_aa: ASSPGGDNEQF
v_call: TRBV5-1

cdr3_aa: ASSSGLAGGDTQY
v_call: TRBV9

cdr3_aa: ASSPPGWVSSGSYEQY
v_call: TRBV7-2

cdr3_aa: ASSLFGGPREQY
v_call: TRBV28

cdr3_aa: ASSSAVGSRNEQF
v_call: TRBV7-7

cdr3_aa: ASSSGQSSYNEQF
v_call: TRBV5-1

cdr3_aa: ASSLRGNTEAF
v_call: TRBV5-4

cdr3_aa: ASSDPGTVHDEQF
v_call: TRBV25-1

cdr3_aa: ASTPQAASTYNEQF
v_call: TRBV2

cdr3_aa: ASRPGSGTNQETQY
v_call: TRBV4-2

cdr3_aa: ASSSRLGSLEQY
v_call: TRBV27

cdr3_aa: ASSQDTLLRRGDTDTQY
v_call: TRBV4-3